The 26 T cell receptor beta chains in this list originate from one sample, sequenced in a study of blood T cell repertoires in COVID-19. Clones were sequenced by immunoSEQ multiplex PCR, and TCRdb holds only the in-frame ones, with some missing. The sample contains under 120,000 clones, approximately 62% of which appear only once. The specimen sequenced was peripheral blood. The receptors were gathered from a man at least 80 years old with acute or convalescent COVID-19.

This clone was counted ten times or more. The chain joins TRBV24-1 to TRBJ2-2, with 10 bases aligning to TRBD1. The CDR3 totals 16 residues. The ends lost 4 bases at V and 5 bases at J; junction bases unmatched: 6. In germline, CDR1 is KGHDR, CDR2 SFDVKD. CDR3 in DNA: TGTGCCACCAGTGACCCGGGACAGGGGAAAACCGGGGAGCTGTTTTTT. This sequence encodes CATSDPGQGKTGELFF.

V and J are TRBV28 and TRBJ1-1; the D is unclear. Looked up from germline, CDR1 is MDHEN and CDR2 is SYDVKM. This CDR3 has 12 residues. Trimming stripped 6 bases from V and 4 bases from J, with 9 bases between. CDR3 nucleotide sequence: TGTGCCAGCAGCGTATGGAGCACTGAAGCTTTCTTT. This gives the protein CASSVWSTEAFF. Using reference TRBV28 and TRBJ1-1 for the parts outside the CDR3, the full variable domain is DVKVTQSSRYLVKRTGEKVFLECVQDMDHENMFWYRQDPGLGLRLIYFSYDVKMKEKGDIPEGYSVSREKKERFSLILESASTNQTSMYLCASSVWSTEAFFGQGTRLTVV.

V usage is TRBV19 and J usage is TRBJ1-1, with D perhaps matching TRBD1 (5 bases). The CDR3 spans 15 residues. With 6 bases removed from V and 1 base from J, the gap between germline ends came to 15 bases. Germline lookup yields CDR1 LNHDA and CDR2 SQIVND (reference sequence). CDR3 sequence reads: CASRVDGASNTEAFF. For the CDR3, the DNA is TGTGCCAGTAGGGTGGATGGGGCCTCGAACACTGAAGCTTTCTTT.

The rearrangement links TRBV5-1 to TRBJ2-3, with a possible D match to TRBD1 (5 bases). V was cut by 0 bases and J by 4 bases, with 12 bases left in between. Germline V gene sequence: CDR1 SGHRS, CDR2 YFSETQ. The CDR3 runs to 15 residues. In DNA form, the CDR3 reads TGCGCCAGCAGCTTGGCCGCAAGGGGTGCAGATACGCAGTATTTT. Amino acids: CASSLAARGADTQYF.

The CDR3 DNA reads TGCAGCGCGGCGGGGGGACAGGGGAACACTGAAGCTTTCTTT. Translating gives CSAAGGQGNTEAFF. J is TRBJ1-1 and V is TRBV29-1, with TRBD1 identical over 9 bases. J was trimmed by 1 base and V by 7 bases; bases with no gene match: 7. This CDR3 region has 14 residues. Germline CDR1 reads SQVTM; CDR2 reads ANQGSEA.

This chain uses TRBV13 with TRBJ1-1, with TRBD1 matching over 7 bases. The ends lost 3 bases at V and 11 bases at J; junction bases unmatched: 12. This CDR3 region has 14 residues. Germline assignment: CDR1 PRHDT and CDR2 FYEKMQ (reference sequence). DNA for the CDR3: TGTGCCAGCAGCTTCTACGACAGGGTTGGAAAGGCTTTCTTT. It is translated as CASSFYDRVGKAFF.

This chain uses TRBV2 with TRBJ1-6; no clear D. Per germline, CDR1 SNHLY and CDR2 FYNNEI. The CDR3 spans 14 residues. The V end lost 9 bases, the J end lost 0 bases, and 9 bases lay between the germline ends. CDR3 sequence reads: CASTSSSYNSPLHF. The CDR3 DNA follows: TGTGCCAGTACGAGTAGCTCCTATAATTCACCCCTCCACTTT.

This chain connects TRBV19 to TRBJ1-2; 7 positions agree with TRBD1. CDR3 length equals 13 residues. With 4 bases clipped from V and 3 bases from J, the junction kept 2 bases outside the gene matches. From germline, CDR1 is LNHDA and CDR2 SQIVND (reference sequence). The CDR3 region is CASSRGTDYGYTF. Here the CDR3 DNA reads TGTGCCAGTAGTAGGGGGACAGACTATGGCTACACCTTC.

The genes are TRBV9 and TRBJ2-1, with TRBD2 matching 8 bases. The V gene end was trimmed by 7 bases and the J gene end by 6 bases; junction bases not matched to a gene: 3. The CDR3 runs 12 residues. Germline CDR1 and CDR2: SGDLS and YYNGEE. CDR3 nucleotide sequence: TGTGCCAGCGGGGCGGGGGGCAATGAGCAGTTCTTC. It is translated as CASGAGGNEQFF.

This clone was seen many times. The J gene is TRBJ2-7, the V gene TRBV25-1; 10 bases agree with TRBD2. V lost 4 bases, J lost 9 bases, and 6 bases stayed unmatched. CDR1 and CDR2 from the germline V gene are MGHDK and SYGVNS. The CDR3 contains 13 residues. The CDR3, as DNA: TGTGCCAGCAGTGCCCAGCGGGAGGGCCGGCAGTACTTC. It specifies CASSAQREGRQYF.

This chain uses TRBV7-2 with TRBJ2-5; 8 bases are shared with TRBD2. CDR1 SGHTA and CDR2 FQGNSA come from the germline V gene. V was pared by 5 bases and J by 7 bases, with 9 bases of the junction left unmatched. The CDR3 extends over 14 amino acids. CDR3 nucleotides: TGTGCCAGCAGCGGACTAGCTTCCCGGGGGACCCAGTACTTC. It is translated as CASSGLASRGTQYF.

As regards this clone: An end of the junction does not agree with germline; a read error may underlie this. The chain uses TRBV6-2 or TRBV6-3 and TRBJ2-7; a possible D gene is TRBD1 (5 bases). This CDR3 has 12 residues. CDR1 is MNHEY and CDR2 is SVGEGT in the germline V gene. The CDR3 sequence is CASSWGREGQNF. The DNA of the CDR3 is TGTGCCAGCAGTTGGGGCCGAGAAGGGCAGAACTTC.

The rearrangement uses TRBV11-2 and TRBJ2-7; 7 positions match TRBD1. The CDR3 has 15 amino acids. V trimming: 1 base; J trimming: 0 bases; junction bases outside the gene matches: 3. From germline, CDR1 is SGHAT and CDR2 FQNNGV. This CDR3 is CASSLVRDSSYEQYF. DNA for the CDR3: TGTGCCAGCAGCTTAGTTCGGGACAGCTCCTACGAGCAGTACTTC.

V gene TRBV2 combines with J gene TRBJ1-3; D is possibly TRBD1 (5 bases). The V and J ends lost 6 bases and 4 bases respectively, with 10 bases between them. The CDR3 has 13 amino acids. The V gene's germline CDR1 is SNHLY and CDR2 FYNNEI. DNA for the CDR3: TGTGCCAGCAGCCAGGGAGGAGGAAACACCATATATTTT. Translation gives CASSQGGGNTIYF.

The chain combines TRBV19 with TRBJ2-3, with D maybe TRBD2 (6 bases). V lost 5 bases, J lost 0 bases, and 15 bases lay in between. This CDR3 contains 16 residues. CDR1 and CDR2 from the germline V gene are LNHDA and SQIVND (reference sequence). CDR3 protein: CASSSRSGPSTDTQYF. The CDR3 DNA reads TGTGCCAGTAGTTCCCGGAGCGGGCCGAGCACAGATACGCAGTATTTT.

CDR3: CASSQDSLAGTYEQYF. CDR3 DNA sequence: TGTGCCAGCAGCCAAGACTCCCTAGCGGGAACCTACGAGCAGTACTTC. The gene calls are TRBV4-2 and TRBJ2-7; 9 nucleotides agree with TRBD2. There are 16 residues in the CDR3. V was clipped by 0 bases and J by 2 bases; unmatched bases: 5. Germline V gives CDR1 LGHNA, CDR2 YNFKEQ.

The chain recombines TRBV30 with TRBJ2-1; 11 bases align to TRBD2. V was pared by 0 bases and J by 9 bases, with 7 bases of the junction left unmatched. The CDR3 spans 15 residues. Germline CDR1 GTSNPN, CDR2 SVGIG (reference sequence). The DNA for the CDR3 is TGTGCCTGGAGTGTACGGGTAGCGGGAGGGAGTGAGCAGTTCTTC. Its protein is CAWSVRVAGGSEQFF.

The genes are TRBV6-2 or TRBV6-3 and TRBJ2-3; 7 bases align to TRBD1. Germline V gives CDR1 MNHEY, CDR2 SVGEGT. The CDR3 sequence is 15 residues long. V lost 4 bases and J lost 0; bases outside the gene matches: 4. In DNA, the CDR3 is TGTGCCAGCAGTTCGCGGACAGGTAGCACAGATACGCAGTATTTT. Translation gives CASSSRTGSTDTQYF.

This chain joins TRBV5-1 and TRBJ1-2, with 8 positions matching TRBD1. Per germline, CDR1 SGHRS and CDR2 YFSETQ. The CDR3 extends over 13 amino acids. V was clipped by 4 bases and J by 8 bases; unmatched bases: 7. In nucleotides, the CDR3 is TGCGCCAGCAGCGGGACAGGCGCCTACGGCTACACCTTC. Translation gives CASSGTGAYGYTF.

CDR3 sequence: CASSLSNNEQFF. CDR3 nucleotides: TGTGCCAGCAGTTTGAGTAACAATGAGCAGTTCTTC. The chain links TRBV27 to TRBJ2-1, with D uncertain. Germline assignment: CDR1 MNHEY and CDR2 SMNVEV (reference sequence). V gave up 3 bases and J gave up 5 bases, with 5 bases separating them. This CDR3 region has 12 residues.

The V gene is TRBV6-1, the J gene TRBJ1-5; 12 positions agree with TRBD1. Germline V gene data show CDR1 as MNHNS and CDR2 as SASEGT. This CDR3 is 16 amino acids long. V was clipped by 4 bases and J by 6 bases; unmatched bases: 7. CDR3 DNA sequence: TGTGCCAGCAGTGGCCCGGGACAGGGGGCTCTTCAGCCCCAGCATTTT. This translates into CASSGPGQGALQPQHF.

This clone showed up just a few times. The rearrangement joins TRBV28 to TRBJ1-1; 9 bases are shared with TRBD1. J was trimmed by 11 bases and V by 5 bases; bases with no gene match: 18. CDR3 size: 16 residues. The V gene's germline CDR1 is MDHEN and CDR2 SYDVKM. CDR3 bases: TGTGCCAGCAGTCCCCACCAACAGGGGGCTAATCTCAGGGCTTTCTTT. The encoded protein is CASSPHQQGANLRAFF.

J is TRBJ2-1 and V is TRBV7-9; 7 bases are a match to TRBD1. CDR1 and CDR2 from the germline V gene are SEHNR and FQNEAQ (reference sequence). Trimming removed 5 bases from V and 12 bases from J; junction bases left unmatched: 13. The CDR3 extends over 14 amino acids. For the CDR3, the DNA is TGTGCCAGCAGCCAGGGGGAGATAGCAACCGGGCAGTTCTTC. This sequence encodes CASSQGEIATGQFF.

The genes are TRBV27 and TRBJ2-1; 8 bases are shared with TRBD2. CDR3 length equals 15 residues. Germline V gives CDR1 MNHEY, CDR2 SMNVEV (reference sequence). The J segment lost 0 bases and the V segment lost 7 bases, leaving 5 bases of the junction unmatched. CDR3 nucleotide sequence: TGTGCCAGCAAAGCGGGAGCCCTCTCCTACAATGAGCAGTTCTTC. Protein sequence: CASKAGALSYNEQFF.

CDR3 loop: CASSRGQNTGELFF. The CDR3 bases are TGCGCCAGCAGCCGGGGGCAGAACACCGGGGAGCTGTTTTTT. The chain recombines TRBV4-1 with TRBJ2-2, with D perhaps matching TRBD1 (6 bases). Trimming removed 4 bases from V and 1 base from J, with 7 bases in between. Per the germline V gene, CDR1 is MGHRA and CDR2 is YSYEKL. This CDR3 comprises 14 residues.

The J gene is TRBJ2-2, the V gene TRBV9; D unclear. Per the germline V gene, CDR1 is SGDLS and CDR2 is YYNGEE. Trimming left V 2 bases short and J 8 bases short, with 7 bases between. The CDR3 loop spans 12 amino acids. CDR3 in DNA: TGTGCCAGCAGCGTGAATAGTGGGGAGCTGTTTTTT. Protein product: CASSVNSGELFF. The full variable domain, rest sourced from reference TRBV9 and TRBJ2-2, is DSGVTQTPKHLITATGQRVTLRCSPRSGDLSVYWYQQSLDQGLQFLIQYYNGEERAKGNILERFSAQQFPDLHSELNLSSLELGDSALYFCASSVNSGELFFGEGSRLTVL.